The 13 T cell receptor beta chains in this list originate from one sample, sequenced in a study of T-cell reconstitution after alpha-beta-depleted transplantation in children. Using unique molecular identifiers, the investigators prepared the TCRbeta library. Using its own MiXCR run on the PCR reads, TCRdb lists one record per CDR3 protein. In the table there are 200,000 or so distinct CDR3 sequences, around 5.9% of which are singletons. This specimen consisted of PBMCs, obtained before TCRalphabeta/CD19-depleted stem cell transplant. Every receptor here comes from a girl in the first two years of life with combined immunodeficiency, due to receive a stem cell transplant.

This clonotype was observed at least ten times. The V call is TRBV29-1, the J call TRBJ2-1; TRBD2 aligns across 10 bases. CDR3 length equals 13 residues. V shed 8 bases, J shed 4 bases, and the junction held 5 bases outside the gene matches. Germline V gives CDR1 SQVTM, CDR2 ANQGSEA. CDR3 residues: CSISGRRYNEQFF. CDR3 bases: TGCAGCATTAGCGGGAGGAGGTACAATGAGCAGTTCTTC.

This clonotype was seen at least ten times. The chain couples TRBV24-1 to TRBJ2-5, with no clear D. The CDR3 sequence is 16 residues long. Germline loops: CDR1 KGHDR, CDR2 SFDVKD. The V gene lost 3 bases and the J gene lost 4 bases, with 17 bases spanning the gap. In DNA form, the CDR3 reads TGTGCCACCAGTGATCTGTCGGACGGCGTTGGAGAGACCCAGTACTTC. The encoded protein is CATSDLSDGVGETQYF.

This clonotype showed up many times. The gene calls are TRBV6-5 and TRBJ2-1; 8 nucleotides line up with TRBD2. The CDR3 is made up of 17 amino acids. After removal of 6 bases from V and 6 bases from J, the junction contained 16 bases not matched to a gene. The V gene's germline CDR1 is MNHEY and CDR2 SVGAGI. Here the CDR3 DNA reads TGTGCCAGCAGAACCCTCCTCGGGGGGGCCATGATCAATGAGCAGTTCTTC. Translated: CASRTLLGGAMINEQFF.

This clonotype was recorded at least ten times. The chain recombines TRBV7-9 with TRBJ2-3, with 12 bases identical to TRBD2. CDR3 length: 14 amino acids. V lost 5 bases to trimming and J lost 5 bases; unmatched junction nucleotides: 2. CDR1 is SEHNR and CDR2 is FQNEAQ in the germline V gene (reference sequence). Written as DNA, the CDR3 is TGTGCCAGCAGCCTGGGACTAGCGGGAGATACGCAGTATTTT. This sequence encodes CASSLGLAGDTQYF.

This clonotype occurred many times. CDR3 sequence: CASSHPTLKGNEQFF. CDR3 bases: TGCGCCAGCAGCCATCCGACCCTTAAGGGCAATGAGCAGTTCTTC. V and J are TRBV4-1 and TRBJ2-1, with unresolved D. In germline, CDR1 is MGHRA, CDR2 YSYEKL. The CDR3 is made up of 15 amino acids. The germline V and J ends were trimmed by 3 bases and 6 bases, with 15 bases remaining between them.

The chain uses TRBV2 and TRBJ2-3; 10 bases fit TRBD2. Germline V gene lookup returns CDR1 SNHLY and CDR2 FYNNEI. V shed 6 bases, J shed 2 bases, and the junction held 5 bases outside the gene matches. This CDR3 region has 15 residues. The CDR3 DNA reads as TGTGCCAGCAGCCTACTAGCGGGGTTCACAGATACGCAGTATTTT. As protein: CASSLLAGFTDTQYF.

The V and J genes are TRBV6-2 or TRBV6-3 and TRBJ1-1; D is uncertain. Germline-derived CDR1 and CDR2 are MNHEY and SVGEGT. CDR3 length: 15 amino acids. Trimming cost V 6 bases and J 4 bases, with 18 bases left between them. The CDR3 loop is CASREYTMTSTEAFF. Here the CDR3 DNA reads TGTGCCAGCAGGGAATATACGATGACATCCACTGAAGCTTTCTTT.

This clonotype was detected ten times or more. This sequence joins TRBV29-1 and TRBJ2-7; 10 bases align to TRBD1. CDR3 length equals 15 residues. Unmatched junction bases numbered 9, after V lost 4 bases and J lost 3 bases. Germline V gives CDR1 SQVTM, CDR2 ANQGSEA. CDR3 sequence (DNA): TGCAGCGTTGCTTCAATCCGGGACAGGGGCTACGAGCAGTACTTC. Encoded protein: CSVASIRDRGYEQYF.

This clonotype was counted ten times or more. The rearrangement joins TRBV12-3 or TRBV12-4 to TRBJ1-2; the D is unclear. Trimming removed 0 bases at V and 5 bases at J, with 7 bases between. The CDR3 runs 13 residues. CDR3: CASSLAATYGYTF. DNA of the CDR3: TGTGCCAGCAGTTTAGCGGCTACTTATGGCTACACCTTC.

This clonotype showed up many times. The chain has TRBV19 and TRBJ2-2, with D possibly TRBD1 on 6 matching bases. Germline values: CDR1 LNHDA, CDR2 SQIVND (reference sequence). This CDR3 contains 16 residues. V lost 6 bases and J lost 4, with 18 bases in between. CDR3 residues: CASRESSGGITGELFF. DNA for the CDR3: TGTGCCAGTAGAGAGAGTAGTGGGGGCATCACCGGGGAGCTGTTTTTT.

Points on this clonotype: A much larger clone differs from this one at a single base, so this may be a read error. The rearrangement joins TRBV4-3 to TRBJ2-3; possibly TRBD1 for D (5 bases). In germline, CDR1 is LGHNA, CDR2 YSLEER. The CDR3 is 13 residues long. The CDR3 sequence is CASSQMLGDTEYF. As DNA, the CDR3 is TGCGCCAGCAGCCAAATGTTAGGGGATACGGAGTATTTT.

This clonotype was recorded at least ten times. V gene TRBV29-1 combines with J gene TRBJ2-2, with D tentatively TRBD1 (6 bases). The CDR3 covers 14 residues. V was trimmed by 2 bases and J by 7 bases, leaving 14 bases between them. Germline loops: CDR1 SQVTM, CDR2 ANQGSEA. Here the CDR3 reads CSVEMVGGNGELFF. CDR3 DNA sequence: TGCAGCGTTGAAATGGTAGGGGGTAACGGGGAGCTGTTTTTT.

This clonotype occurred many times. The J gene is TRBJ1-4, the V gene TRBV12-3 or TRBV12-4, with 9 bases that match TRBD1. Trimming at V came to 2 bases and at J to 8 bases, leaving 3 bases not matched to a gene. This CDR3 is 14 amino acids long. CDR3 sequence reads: CASSLRQGVEKLFF. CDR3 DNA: TGTGCCAGCAGTTTAAGACAGGGGGTCGAAAAACTGTTTTTT.